This T cell receptor (beta chain) comes out of a study of a mutant IDH1 vaccine in newly diagnosed glioma. Study overall: Patients received vaccination from 4-6 weeks after radiotherapy alone, or with temozolomide cycles. Treated individuals were 62.5% male and roughly 40% female, averaging 40.4 years of age.

Sequencing was performed with immunoSEQ multiplex PCR; in TCRdb, only in-frame clones are kept and a portion is missing. The data hold under 60,000 clones, with around 80% observed a single time. V dropped 7 bases and J dropped 0; count of bases not matched to a gene: 5. CDR3 length: 16 amino acids. Germline V lookup: CDR1 SNHLY, CDR2 FYNNEI. Time point: week 47, end of study. Alongside topical imiquimod, each dose of vaccine comprised 300 ug of mutant IDH1 20-mer peptide. On this clone: Antigen unknown.

This sequence was found in a woman in her thirties or forties with glioma. Some clones in this sample may be carry-over from other donors' samples. The J gene is TRBJ2-1, the V gene TRBV2; 11 bases agree with TRBD2. Sequencing used PBMCs, obtained from a glioma patient whose treatment included an IDH1 peptide vaccine. The CDR3 reads CASMGTSGRSYNEQFF. CDR3 nucleotides: TGTGCCAGCATGGGGACTAGCGGTCGCTCCTACAATGAGCAGTTCTTC.